This T cell receptor (beta chain) was observed in a study of blood T cell repertoires in COVID-19. Across the whole study: The samples span acute and convalescent COVID-19 from the United States, Italy and Spain. The cDNA or gDNA used as material had been derived from T cells, B-cell-depleted T cells, or PBMCs.

Authors' analysis steps: Reference gene primer amplification gave nucleated cell count estimates. Sequencing used immunoSEQ multiplex PCR; TCRdb keeps in-frame clones, though not all of them. V, J and clone size reflect that table, while D and trimming were determined from the DNA. The sample lists hundreds of thousands of clones, roughly 90% occurring once. The CDR3 is 15 residues long. The V and J ends lost 2 bases and 2 bases, in that order; junction bases with no gene match: 3. Germline V CDR1 and CDR2: SGDLS, YYNGEE. This rearrangement joins TRBV9 to TRBJ1-3; 8 bases fit TRBD1. Input material: peripheral blood. The sequence derives from a woman between 50 and 59 years old who had recovered from COVID-19. The CDR3 region has the DNA TGTGCCAGCAGCGTCGGACAGGGTCCTGGAAACACCATATATTTT. The encoded protein is CASSVGQGPGNTIYF.